This passage covers 9 T cell receptor beta chains from one sample sequenced in a study of T cells after somatic rescue of genetic block. Only in-frame clones appear in the TCRdb table, and some are missing; sequencing was by immunoSEQ multiplex PCR. The data contain some 70,000 clones, approximately 90% of them singletons. The source material was peripheral blood mononuclear cells (PBMCs). These receptors were taken from a man between 25 and 39 years old.

This clone appeared a few times. The CDR3 coding sequence is TGTGCCAGCAGTTTATTTGAGGGAAGCTCCTACAATGAGCAGTTCTTC. Amino acids: CASSLFEGSSYNEQFF. The genes are TRBV27 and TRBJ2-1; D perhaps matches TRBD2 (5 bases). The CDR3 sequence is 16 residues long. Trimming pared 1 base from V and 0 bases from J, leaving 10 bases between. Germline values: CDR1 MNHEY, CDR2 SMNVEV (reference sequence).

This chain links TRBV10-3 with TRBJ1-1, with 7 bases matching TRBD1. The germline gives CDR1 ENHRY, CDR2 SYGVKD. CDR3 length: 12 residues. Trimming removed 8 bases from V and 5 bases from J; junction bases left unmatched: 5. CDR3 residues: CAIQGGRTEAFF. The CDR3 nucleotides read TGTGCCATCCAGGGGGGGAGGACTGAAGCTTTCTTT.

The V and J genes are TRBV10-2 and TRBJ2-5; D is possibly TRBD2 (5 bases). V shed 0 bases and J shed 5 bases, with 7 bases lying between them. CDR1 is WSHSY, CDR2 SAAADI, per germline. This CDR3 spans 13 amino acids. For the CDR3, the DNA is TGCGCCAGCAGTGAGTCCCGGAGGGAGACCCAGTACTTC. This sequence encodes CASSESRRETQYF.

The genes are TRBV9 and TRBJ1-1; TRBD1 is a possible D gene (5 bases). The ends were cut back, 0 bases at V and 0 bases at J, with 6 bases in the middle. CDR1 and CDR2 from the germline V gene are SGDLS and YYNGEE. This CDR3 contains 14 residues. The CDR3 bases are TGTGCCAGCAGCGTAGGGGGGGTGAACACTGAAGCTTTCTTT. This sequence encodes CASSVGGVNTEAFF.

This chain uses TRBV7-9 with TRBJ2-1; 8 bases are shared with TRBD2. The CDR3 consists of 15 residues. Germline V CDR1 and CDR2: SEHNR, FQNEAQ (reference sequence). The V segment lost 3 bases and the J segment 7 bases; nucleotides outside the gene matches: 8. DNA for the CDR3: TGTGCCAGCAGCTTTGCGGGGGGTCTTTTAAATGAGCAGTTCTTC. This sequence encodes CASSFAGGLLNEQFF.

A single count supports this clone. The V call is TRBV5-1, the J call TRBJ1-4; maybe TRBD1 (6 bases). V gave up 0 bases and J gave up 4 bases, with 10 bases separating them. Germline V CDR1 and CDR2: SGHRS, YFSETQ. CDR3 length: 15 amino acids. CDR3 DNA sequence: TGCGCCAGCAGCTTGGGGACAGCTAATAATGAAAAACTGTTTTTT. It is translated as CASSLGTANNEKLFF. Using reference TRBV5-1 and TRBJ1-4 for the parts outside the CDR3, the full variable domain is KAGVTQTPRYLIKTRGQQVTLSCSPISGHRSVSWYQQTPGQGLQFLFEYFSETQRNKGNFPGRFSGRQFSNSRSEMNVSTLELGDSALYLCASSLGTANNEKLFFGSGTQLSVL.

The V gene is TRBV18, the J gene TRBJ2-6, with D uncertain. The CDR3 extends over 17 amino acids. V was clipped by 1 base and J by 2 bases, with 12 bases between them. Germline CDR1 KGHSH, CDR2 LQKENI. The CDR3 region is CASSPRRIEAGANVLTF. The CDR3 DNA is TGTGCCAGCTCACCACGCAGGATTGAGGCTGGGGCCAACGTCCTGACTTTC.

V usage is TRBV2 and J usage is TRBJ2-1; 12 positions agree with TRBD1. Germline V lookup: CDR1 SNHLY, CDR2 FYNNEI. Trimming cost V 3 bases and J 7 bases; bases outside gene matches: 7. This CDR3 is 16 amino acids long. DNA of the CDR3: TGTGCCAGCAGTGATGGGACAGGGGGCGCGTTAAATGAGCAGTTCTTC. This translates into CASSDGTGGALNEQFF.

In this sample, this clone turned up once. J is TRBJ2-2 and V is TRBV7-9; 8 nucleotides agree with TRBD1. V shed 5 bases, J shed 7 bases, and the junction held 6 bases outside the gene matches. CDR3 length equals 14 residues. The germline V gene has CDR1 SEHNR and CDR2 FQNEAQ (reference sequence). CDR3 nucleotide sequence: TGTGCCAGCAGCGTCACAGGGGGGAACGGGGAGCTGTTTTTT. Protein: CASSVTGGNGELFF.